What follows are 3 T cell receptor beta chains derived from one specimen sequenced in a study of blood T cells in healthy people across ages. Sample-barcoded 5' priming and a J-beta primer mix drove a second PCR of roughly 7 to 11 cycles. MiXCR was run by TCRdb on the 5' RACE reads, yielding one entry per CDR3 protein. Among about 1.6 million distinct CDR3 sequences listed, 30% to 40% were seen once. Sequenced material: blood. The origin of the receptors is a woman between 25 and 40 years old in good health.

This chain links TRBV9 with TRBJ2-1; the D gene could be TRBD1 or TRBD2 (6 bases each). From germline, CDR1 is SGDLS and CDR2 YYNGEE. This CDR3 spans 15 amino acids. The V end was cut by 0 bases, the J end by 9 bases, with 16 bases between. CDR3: CASSVGGGGRREQFF. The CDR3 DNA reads TGTGCCAGCAGCGTAGGAGGAGGGGGACGTCGTGAGCAGTTCTTC. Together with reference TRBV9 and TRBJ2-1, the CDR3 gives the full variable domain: DSGVTQTPKHLITATGQRVTLRCSPRSGDLSVYWYQQSLDQGLQFLIQYYNGEERAKGNILERFSAQQFPDLHSELNLSSLELGDSALYFCASSVGGGGRREQFFGPGTRLTVL.

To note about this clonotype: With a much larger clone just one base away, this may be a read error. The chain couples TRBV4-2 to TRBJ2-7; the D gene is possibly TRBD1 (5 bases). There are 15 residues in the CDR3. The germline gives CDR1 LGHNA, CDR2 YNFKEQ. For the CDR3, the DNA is TGTGCCGGCAGCCGCGAAAGGCAGGGCGCCTACGAGCAGTACTTC. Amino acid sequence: CAGSRERQGAYEQYF.

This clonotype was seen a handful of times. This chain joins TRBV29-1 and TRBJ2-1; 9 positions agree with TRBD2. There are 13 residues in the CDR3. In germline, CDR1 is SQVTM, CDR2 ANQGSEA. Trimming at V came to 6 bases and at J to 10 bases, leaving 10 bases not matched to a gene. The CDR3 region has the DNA TGCAGCGTCTGGGGACTAGCAGGTCGGGAGCAGTTCTTC. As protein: CSVWGLAGREQFF.